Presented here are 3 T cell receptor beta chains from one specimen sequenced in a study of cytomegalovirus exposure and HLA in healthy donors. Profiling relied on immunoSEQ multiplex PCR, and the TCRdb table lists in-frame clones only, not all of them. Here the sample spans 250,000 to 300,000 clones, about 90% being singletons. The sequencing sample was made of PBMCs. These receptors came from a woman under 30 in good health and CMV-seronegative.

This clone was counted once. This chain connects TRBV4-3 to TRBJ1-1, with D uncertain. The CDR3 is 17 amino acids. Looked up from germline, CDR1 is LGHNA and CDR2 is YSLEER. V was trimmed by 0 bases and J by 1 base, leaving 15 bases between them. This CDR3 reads CASSQEGLIDPNTEAFF. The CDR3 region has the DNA TGCGCCAGCAGCCAAGAAGGACTCATAGACCCGAACACTGAAGCTTTCTTT.

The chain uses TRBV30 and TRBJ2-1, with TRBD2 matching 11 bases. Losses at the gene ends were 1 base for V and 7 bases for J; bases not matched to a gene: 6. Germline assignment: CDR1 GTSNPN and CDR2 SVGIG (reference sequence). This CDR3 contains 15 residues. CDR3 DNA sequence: TGTGCCTGGAGTGCGACTAGCGGGGTTTATAATGAGCAGTTCTTC. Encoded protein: CAWSATSGVYNEQFF. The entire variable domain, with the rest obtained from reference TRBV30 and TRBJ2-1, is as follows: SQTIHQWPATLVQPVGSPLSLECTVEGTSNPNLYWYRQAAGRGLQLLFYSVGIGQISSEVPQNLSASRPQDRQFILSSKKLLLSDSGFYLCAWSATSGVYNEQFFGPGTRLTVL.

The DNA for the CDR3 is TGTGCCAGCAGCTTGGGTACGGTGGTTAGCGGGGAGCTGTTTTTT. This translates into CASSLGTVVSGELFF. This chain links TRBV5-4 with TRBJ2-2; no definite D call. The CDR3 sequence is 15 residues long. Germline V gene lookup returns CDR1 SGHNT and CDR2 YYREEE (reference sequence). The germline V and J ends were trimmed by 0 bases and 7 bases, with 13 bases remaining between them.